The sequence of this T cell receptor (beta chain) was determined in a study of T cells in Graves' hyperthyroidism and ophthalmopathy. Findings and caveats of the study: Most clonotypes that expanded in the thyroid above 0.001 also showed up in blood.

Researchers amplified the TCR beta CDR3 regions from RNA transcripts. A set of HTBI primers served as the primers for a first-round RT-PCR of the TCR CDR3. TCRdb processed the multiplex PCR reads anew with MiXCR; each CDR3 protein has one entry. The sample includes hundreds of thousands of distinct CDR3 sequences, about 16% of them seen just once. Germline trimming cut 6 bases from V and 5 bases from J; bases unmatched to any gene: 6. Germline V CDR1 and CDR2: MNHNS, SASEGT. This CDR3 has 14 amino acids. This clonotype has a count of ten or more. Its target is not known. The J gene is TRBJ2-3, the V gene TRBV6-1; 9 positions match TRBD1. The sequenced material came from blood. This sequence was found in a young woman with Graves' ophthalmopathy. The CDR3 protein is CASRTNRGLDTQYF. The CDR3 region has the DNA TGTGCCAGCAGGACTAACAGGGGGCTAGATACGCAGTATTTT.